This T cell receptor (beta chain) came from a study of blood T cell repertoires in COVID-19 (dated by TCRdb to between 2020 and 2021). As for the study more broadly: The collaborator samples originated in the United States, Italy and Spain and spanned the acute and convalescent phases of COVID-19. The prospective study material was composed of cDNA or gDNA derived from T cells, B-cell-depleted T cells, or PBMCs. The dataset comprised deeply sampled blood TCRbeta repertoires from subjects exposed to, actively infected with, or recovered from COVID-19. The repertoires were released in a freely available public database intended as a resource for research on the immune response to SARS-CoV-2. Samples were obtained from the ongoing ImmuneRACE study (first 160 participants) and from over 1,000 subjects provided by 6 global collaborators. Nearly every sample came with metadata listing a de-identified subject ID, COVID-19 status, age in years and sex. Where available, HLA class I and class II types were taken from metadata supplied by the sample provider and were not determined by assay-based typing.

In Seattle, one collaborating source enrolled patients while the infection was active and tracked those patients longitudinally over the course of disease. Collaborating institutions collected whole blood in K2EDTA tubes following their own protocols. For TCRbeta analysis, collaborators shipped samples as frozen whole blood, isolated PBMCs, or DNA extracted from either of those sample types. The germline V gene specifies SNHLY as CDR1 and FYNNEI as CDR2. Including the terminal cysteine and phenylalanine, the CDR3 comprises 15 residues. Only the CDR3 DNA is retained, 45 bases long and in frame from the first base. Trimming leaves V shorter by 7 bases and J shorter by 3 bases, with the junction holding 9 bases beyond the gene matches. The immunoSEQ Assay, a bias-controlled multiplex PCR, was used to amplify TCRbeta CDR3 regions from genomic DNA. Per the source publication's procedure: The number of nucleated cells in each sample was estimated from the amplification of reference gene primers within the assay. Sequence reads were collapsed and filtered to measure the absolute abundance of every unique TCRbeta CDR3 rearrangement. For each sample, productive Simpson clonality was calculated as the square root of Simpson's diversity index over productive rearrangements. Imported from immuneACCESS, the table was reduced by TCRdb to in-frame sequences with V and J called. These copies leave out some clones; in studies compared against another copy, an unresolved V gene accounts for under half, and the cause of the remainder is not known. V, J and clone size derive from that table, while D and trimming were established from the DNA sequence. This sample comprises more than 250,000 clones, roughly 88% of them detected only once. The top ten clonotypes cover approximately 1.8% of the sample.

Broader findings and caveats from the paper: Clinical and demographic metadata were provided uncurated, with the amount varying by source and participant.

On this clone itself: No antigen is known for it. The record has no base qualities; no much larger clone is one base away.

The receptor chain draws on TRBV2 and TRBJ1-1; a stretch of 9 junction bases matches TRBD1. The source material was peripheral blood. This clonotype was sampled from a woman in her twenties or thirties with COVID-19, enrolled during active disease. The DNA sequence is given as TGTGCCAGCACAGATACAGGGGGCGCAGACACTGAAGCTTTCTTT. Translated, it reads CASTDTGGADTEAFF.